The sequence of this TCR beta chain was determined in a study of shared clonotypes between healthy human individuals (dated by TCRdb to 2020 to 2022). Study-level background: The cohort comprised a couple of women and a few men aged 18 to 49 years. To estimate repertoire size and how much clonotype sharing occurs between individuals, the study deeply sequenced the blood TCR repertoires of 4 to 6 healthy adults. Different laboratories and diverse techniques were used to prepare libraries and sequence TCR repertoires, to increase sequencing depth and limit assay-specific biases. Between about 0.94 and 8.9 billion PBMCs per donor were obtained by leukapheresis.

The donors were healthy, HIV-negative adults who had no recently reported acute infections or vaccinations. Every donor was a Caucasian adult residing in Nashville, Tennessee, USA. In the unsorted samples, 70 million to 90 million PBMCs were counted, and genomic DNA was extracted using the QIAamp DNA Blood Mini kit. After blood collection by leukapheresis, PBMCs were isolated using Ficoll-Histopaque density gradient centrifugation and then cryopreserved in the vapor phase of liquid nitrogen. What the research found in general, with its limitations: Because the study included a small number of donors, the genetic and exposure-history diversity represented was limited. Only blood was sampled, and tissue TCR repertoires likely differ from those in blood. Pairwise subsampling indicated that sequencing depth was expected to affect the degree of clonotype sharing among donors.

Using the deep immunoSEQ assay, TCR CDR3 regions were amplified from genomic DNA by multiplex PCR. Extracted genomic DNA from each cell subset was distributed evenly across all wells of several immunoSEQ 96-well plates, and each plate was treated as a replicate. Each replicate PCR for unsorted PBMC received 300 to 350 ng genomic DNA, equal to about 30,000 T cell genomes. Unsorted PBMC genomic DNA was sequenced across ten immunoSEQ deep assay plates. Purified libraries were quantified with a Qubit 3.0 fluorometer, sized on a Bioanalyzer 2100, and re-quantified with the KAPA Library Quantification kit. A separate single-read 150-cycle Illumina NextSeq 550 flow cell was used to sequence each immunoSEQ 96-well plate. The study's own analysis went as follows. Because only junctional sequences without quality scores were contained in the immunoSEQ output, filtering matching that applied to full-length reads could not be performed. To assign V/J genes and CDR3, sequences were annotated against IMGT germline references using PyIR, a Python wrapper for IgBLAST v1.9. Reads with weak V/J assignments (E-value above 1e-6), missing CDR3, stop codons, out-of-frame junctions, or ambiguous translated residues were removed. A V3J clonotype was defined by an identical inferred V gene, J gene, and CDR3 amino acid sequence. To compute the percentage overlap between repertoires, the number of shared unique clonotypes was divided by the size of the smaller repertoire. Richness of each repertoire was evaluated using RTK rarefaction, the Chao1 estimator, and Recon v2.1 estimates of unobserved clonotypes. Not all clones reach the TCRdb copy of this immuneACCESS table, which keeps in-frame sequences only. Checked studies attribute under half of the gap to unresolved V genes and leave the rest unexplained. That table supplies the V and J calls and clone size; D and trimming were determined from the DNA. This sample comprises some 450,000 clones, 75% to 80% of them detected only once. Approximately 12% of the sample belongs to the ten largest clones.

This clone was picked up a small number of times. The clone's antigen remains unknown. No base-level quality is on record; no much larger clone is a single base apart. This sequence originates from a woman aged 40 to 50 in good health. Some clones in this sample may be carry-over from other donors' samples. Source material: PBMCs.

The CDR3 is CAWSEGGQGTNEQYF. The DNA is as follows: TGTGCCTGGAGCGAGGGGGGTCAGGGGACCAACGAGCAGTACTTC. The chain is assembled from TRBV30 and TRBJ2-5; the D gene could be TRBD1 or TRBD2, each one agreeing over 6 bases. TRBJ2-7 explains the end of the DNA better; the J call may be wrong. From cysteine to phenylalanine, the CDR3 is 15 amino acids long. Only the CDR3 DNA stays, 45 bases, in frame from base 1. Taken from the germline V gene (reference sequence), the CDR1 and CDR2 loops are GTSNPN and SVGIG.